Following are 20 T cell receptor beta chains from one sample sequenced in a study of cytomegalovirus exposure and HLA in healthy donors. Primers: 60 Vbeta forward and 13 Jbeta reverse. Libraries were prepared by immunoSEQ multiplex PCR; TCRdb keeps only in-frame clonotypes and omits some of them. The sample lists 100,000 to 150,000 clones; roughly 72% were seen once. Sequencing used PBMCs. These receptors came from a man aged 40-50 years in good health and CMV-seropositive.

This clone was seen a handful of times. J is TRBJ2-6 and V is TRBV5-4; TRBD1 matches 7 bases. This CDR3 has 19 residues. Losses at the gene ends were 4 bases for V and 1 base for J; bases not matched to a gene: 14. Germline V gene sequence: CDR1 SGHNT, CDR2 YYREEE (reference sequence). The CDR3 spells CASSPNTGASGSGANVLTF. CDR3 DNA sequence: TGTGCCAGCAGCCCAAATACAGGGGCCAGTGGATCTGGGGCCAACGTCCTGACTTTC.

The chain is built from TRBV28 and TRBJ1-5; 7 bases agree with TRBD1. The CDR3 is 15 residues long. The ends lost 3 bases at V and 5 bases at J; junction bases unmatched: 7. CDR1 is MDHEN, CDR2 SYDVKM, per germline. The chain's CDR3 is CASSFLDRRDQPQHF. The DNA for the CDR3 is TGTGCCAGCAGTTTCTTGGACAGGAGAGATCAGCCCCAGCATTTT.

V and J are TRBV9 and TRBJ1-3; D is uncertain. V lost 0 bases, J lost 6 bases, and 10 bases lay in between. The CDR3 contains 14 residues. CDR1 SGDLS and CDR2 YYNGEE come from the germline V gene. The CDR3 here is CASSVAPDTNTIYF. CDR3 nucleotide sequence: TGTGCCAGCAGCGTAGCTCCAGATACAAACACCATATATTTT.

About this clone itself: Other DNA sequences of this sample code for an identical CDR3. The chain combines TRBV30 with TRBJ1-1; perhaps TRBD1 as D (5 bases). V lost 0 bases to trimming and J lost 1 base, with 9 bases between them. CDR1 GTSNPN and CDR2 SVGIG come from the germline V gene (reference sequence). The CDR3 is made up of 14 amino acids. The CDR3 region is CAWSVGARNTEAFF. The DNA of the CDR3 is TGTGCCTGGAGTGTAGGGGCAAGGAACACTGAAGCTTTCTTT.

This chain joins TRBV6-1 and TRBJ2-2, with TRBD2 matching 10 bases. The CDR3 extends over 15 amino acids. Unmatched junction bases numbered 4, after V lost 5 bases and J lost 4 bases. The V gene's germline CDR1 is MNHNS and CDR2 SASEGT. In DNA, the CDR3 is TGTGCCAGCAGTCCCATAGCGGGGGGCACCGGGGAGCTGTTTTTT. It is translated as CASSPIAGGTGELFF.

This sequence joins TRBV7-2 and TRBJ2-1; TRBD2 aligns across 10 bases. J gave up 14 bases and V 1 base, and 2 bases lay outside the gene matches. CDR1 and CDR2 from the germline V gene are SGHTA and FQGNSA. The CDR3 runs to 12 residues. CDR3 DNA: TGTGCCAGCAGCTTAGTCAGCGGGGGGGAGTTCTTC. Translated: CASSLVSGGEFF.

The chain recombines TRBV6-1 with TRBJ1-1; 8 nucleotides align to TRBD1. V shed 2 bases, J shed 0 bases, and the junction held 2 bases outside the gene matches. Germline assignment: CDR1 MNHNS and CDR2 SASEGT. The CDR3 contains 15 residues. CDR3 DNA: TGTGCCAGCAGTGAACAGGGGGCGGTGAACACTGAAGCTTTCTTT. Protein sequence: CASSEQGAVNTEAFF.

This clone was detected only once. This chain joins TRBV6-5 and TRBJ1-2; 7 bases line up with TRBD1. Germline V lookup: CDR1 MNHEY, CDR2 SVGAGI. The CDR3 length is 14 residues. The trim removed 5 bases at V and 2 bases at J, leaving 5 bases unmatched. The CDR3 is CASSRTGENYGYTF. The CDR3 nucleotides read TGTGCCAGCAGTAGGACAGGAGAAAACTATGGCTACACCTTC.

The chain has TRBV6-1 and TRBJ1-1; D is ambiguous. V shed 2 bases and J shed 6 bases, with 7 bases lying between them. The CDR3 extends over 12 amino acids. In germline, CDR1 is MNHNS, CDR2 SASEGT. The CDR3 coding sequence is TGTGCCAGCAGTGAACCGCGCCCTGAAGCTTTCTTT. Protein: CASSEPRPEAFF.

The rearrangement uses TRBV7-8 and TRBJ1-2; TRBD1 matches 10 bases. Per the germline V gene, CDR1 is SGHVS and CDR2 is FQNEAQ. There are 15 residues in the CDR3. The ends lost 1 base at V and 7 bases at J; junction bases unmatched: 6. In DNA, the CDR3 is TGTGCCAGCAGCTTAGAGGACAGGGGGAGAGGTGGCTACACCTTC. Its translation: CASSLEDRGRGGYTF.

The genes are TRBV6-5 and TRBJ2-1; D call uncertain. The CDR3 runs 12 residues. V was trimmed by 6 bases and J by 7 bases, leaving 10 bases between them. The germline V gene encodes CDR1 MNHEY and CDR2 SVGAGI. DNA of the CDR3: TGTGCCAGCAGCCTAGATTGGAATGAGCAGTTCTTC. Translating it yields CASSLDWNEQFF.

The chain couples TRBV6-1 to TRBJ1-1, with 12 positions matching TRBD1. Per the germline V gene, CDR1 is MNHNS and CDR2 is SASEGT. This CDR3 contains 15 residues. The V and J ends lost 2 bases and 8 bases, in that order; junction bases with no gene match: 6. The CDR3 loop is CASSEWDRGRREAFF. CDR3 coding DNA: TGTGCCAGCAGTGAATGGGACAGGGGGCGAAGGGAAGCTTTCTTT.

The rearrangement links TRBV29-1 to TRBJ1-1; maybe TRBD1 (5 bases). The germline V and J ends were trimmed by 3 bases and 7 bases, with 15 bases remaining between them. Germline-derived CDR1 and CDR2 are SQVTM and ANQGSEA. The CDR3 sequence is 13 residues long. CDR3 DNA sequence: TGCAGCGTTGATCCGGGGGTTTCTGGTGAAGCTTTCTTT. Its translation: CSVDPGVSGEAFF.

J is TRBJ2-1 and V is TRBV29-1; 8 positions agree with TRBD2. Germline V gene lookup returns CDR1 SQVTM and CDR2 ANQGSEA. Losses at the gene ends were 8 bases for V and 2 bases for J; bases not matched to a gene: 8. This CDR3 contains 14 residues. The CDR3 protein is CSIKGTRAYNEQFF. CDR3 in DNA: TGCAGCATCAAAGGGACTAGGGCCTACAATGAGCAGTTCTTC.

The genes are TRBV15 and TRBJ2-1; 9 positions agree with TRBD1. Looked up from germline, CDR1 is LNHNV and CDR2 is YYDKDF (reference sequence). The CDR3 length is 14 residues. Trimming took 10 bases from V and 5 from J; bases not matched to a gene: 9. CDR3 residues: CASKGDRVNNEQFF. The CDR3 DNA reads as TGTGCCAGTAAAGGGGACAGGGTAAACAATGAGCAGTTCTTC. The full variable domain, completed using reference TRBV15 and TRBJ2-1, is DAMVIQNPRYQVTQFGKPVTLSCSQTLNHNVMYWYQQKSSQAPKLLFHYYDKDFNNEADTPDNFQSRRPNTSFCFLDIRSPGLGDTAMYLCASKGDRVNNEQFFGPGTRLTVL.

The CDR3 loop reads CASSGRTGFSALHSPLHF. For the CDR3, the DNA is TGCGCCAGCAGCGGACGGACAGGGTTTTCAGCTCTGCATTCACCCCTCCACTTT. This rearrangement joins TRBV5-1 to TRBJ1-6; 8 nucleotides line up with TRBD1. From germline, CDR1 is SGHRS and CDR2 YFSETQ. This CDR3 spans 18 amino acids. V trimming: 4 bases; J trimming: 8 bases; junction bases outside the gene matches: 17.

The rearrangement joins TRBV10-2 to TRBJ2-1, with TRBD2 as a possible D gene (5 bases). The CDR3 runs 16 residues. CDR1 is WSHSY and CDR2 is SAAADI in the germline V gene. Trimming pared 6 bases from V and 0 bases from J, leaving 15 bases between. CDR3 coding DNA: TGCGCCAGCAGACCCCCCCGGGGTAGCTCCTACAATGAGCAGTTCTTC. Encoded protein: CASRPPRGSSYNEQFF.

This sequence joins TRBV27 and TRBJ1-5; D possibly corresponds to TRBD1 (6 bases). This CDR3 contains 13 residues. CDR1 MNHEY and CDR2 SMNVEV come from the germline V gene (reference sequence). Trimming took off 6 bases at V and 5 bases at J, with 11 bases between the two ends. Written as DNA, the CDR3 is TGTGCCAGCAGGCTGGGGACACATCAGCCCCAGCATTTT. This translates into CASRLGTHQPQHF.

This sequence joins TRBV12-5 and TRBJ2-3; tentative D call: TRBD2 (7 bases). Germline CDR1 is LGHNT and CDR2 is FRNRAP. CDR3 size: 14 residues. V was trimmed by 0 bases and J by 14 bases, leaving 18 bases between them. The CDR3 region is CASGLVRGAGAPYF. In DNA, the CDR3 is TGTGCTAGTGGTTTGGTACGGGGGGCAGGAGCGCCGTATTTT.

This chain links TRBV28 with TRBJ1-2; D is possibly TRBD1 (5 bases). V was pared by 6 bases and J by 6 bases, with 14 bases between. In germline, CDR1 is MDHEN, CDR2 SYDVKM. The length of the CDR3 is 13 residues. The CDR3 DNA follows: TGTGCCAGCAGGGTACAGGCCGCGGATGGCTACACCTTC. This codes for CASRVQAADGYTF.